A selection of T cell receptor beta chains follows, all from one sample in a study of cytomegalovirus exposure and HLA in healthy donors. TCRdb's table, derived via immunoSEQ multiplex PCR, lists solely in-frame clones and lacks some. The data contain approximately 110,000 clones, approximately 80% of them seen just once; the ten biggest clones take up under 0.3%. Sequenced sample: PBMCs. The source is a man between 45 and 60 years old in good health and CMV-seronegative. CDR3s include the opening cysteine and the closing phenylalanine or tryptophan. Each record gives: V gene, clone size, J gene, D gene, CDR3 protein, CDR3 DNA. The D gene is left open where the match is weak. Expanded clones are given a class, and other clones once, few, many or no size at all.

V: TRBV7-2
size: NA
J: TRBJ1-1
D: NA
CDR3: CASSSLQGYTEAFF
DNA: TGTGCCAGCAGCTCGTTACAGGGCTACACTGAAGCTTTCTTT

V: TRBV27
size: few
J: TRBJ2-3
D: TRBD2
CDR3: CASSSGGLAWTDTQYF
DNA: TGTGCCAGCAGTTCGGGGGGACTAGCCTGGACAGATACGCAGTATTTT

V: TRBV5-4
size: NA
J: TRBJ2-5
D: TRBD2
CDR3: CASSFLAEETQYF
DNA: TGTGCCAGCAGCTTTCTAGCGGAAGAGACCCAGTACTTC

V: TRBV30
size: NA
J: TRBJ1-1
D: TRBD1
CDR3: CAWDRVSNTEAFF
DNA: TGTGCCTGGGACAGGGTCTCGAACACTGAAGCTTTCTTT

V: TRBV12-1
size: NA
J: TRBJ2-7
D: NA
CDR3: CASSFRPREAARGEQYF
DNA: TGTGCCAGCAGCTTTAGGCCCCGGGAGGCCGCGAGGGGGGAGCAGTACTTC

V: TRBV5-1
size: NA
J: TRBJ1-1
D: TRBD1
CDR3: CASSFTGGRKAFF
DNA: TGCGCCAGCAGCTTTACAGGGGGCAGGAAAGCTTTCTTT

V: TRBV11-2
size: NA
J: TRBJ2-7
D: NA
CDR3: CASSSPRAIGRLRYEQYF
DNA: TGTGCCAGCAGCTCCCCGAGGGCCATTGGCCGACTTCGATACGAGCAGTACTTC

V: TRBV19
size: NA
J: TRBJ1-2
D: TRBD1
CDR3: CASSPRDRGGYTF
DNA: TGTGCCAGTAGTCCTCGGGACAGGGGTGGCTACACCTTC

V: TRBV2
size: NA
J: TRBJ2-5
D: NA
CDR3: CASRLPGEETQYF
DNA: TGTGCCAGCAGGCTCCCGGGGGAGGAGACCCAGTACTTC

V: TRBV2
size: NA
J: TRBJ2-1
D: NA
CDR3: CASSEDGQYNEQFF
DNA: TGTGCCAGCAGTGAAGATGGACAGTACAATGAGCAGTTCTTC

V: TRBV5-4
size: NA
J: TRBJ1-2
D: NA
CDR3: CASSGERGPPNYGYTF
DNA: TGTGCCAGCAGCGGAGAGCGGGGACCGCCTAACTATGGCTACACCTTC

V: TRBV16
size: once
J: TRBJ2-4
D: TRBD1
CDR3: CASSRGQGRDIQYF
DNA: TGTGCCAGCAGCCGGGGACAGGGAAGAGACATTCAGTACTTC

V: TRBV19
size: NA
J: TRBJ2-2
D: TRBD2
CDR3: CASSMGRAGELFF
DNA: TGTGCCAGTAGTATGGGGAGGGCCGGGGAGCTGTTTTTT

V: TRBV7-2
size: NA
J: TRBJ1-2
D: NA
CDR3: CASSVEGGALWGYTF
DNA: TGTGCCAGCAGCGTAGAGGGGGGGGCGCTTTGGGGCTACACCTTC

V: TRBV7-2
size: few
J: TRBJ2-6
D: TRBD1
CDR3: CASRNRGYGANVLTF
DNA: TGTGCCAGCAGAAACAGGGGATATGGGGCCAACGTCCTGACTTTC

V: TRBV30
size: once
J: TRBJ1-5
D: TRBD1
CDR3: CAWSRDSDQPQHF
DNA: TGTGCCTGGAGTCGGGACAGTGATCAGCCCCAGCATTTT

V: TRBV9
size: NA
J: TRBJ1-1
D: NA
CDR3: CASSVAVGGNTEAFF
DNA: TGTGCCAGCAGCGTAGCGGTGGGGGGGAACACTGAAGCTTTCTTT

V: TRBV6-5
size: NA
J: TRBJ2-7
D: NA
CDR3: CASSTAQFYEQYF
DNA: TGTGCCAGCTCCACAGCCCAGTTCTACGAGCAGTACTTC

V: TRBV7-6
size: NA
J: TRBJ2-7
D: NA
CDR3: CASSRPGREQYF
DNA: TGTGCCAGCAGCCGCCCGGGGAGGGAGCAGTACTTC

V: TRBV21-1
size: few
J: TRBJ1-4
D: NA
CDR3: CASSTRTVLNEKLFF
DNA: TGTGCCAGCAGCACCCGGACAGTCCTTAATGAAAAACTGTTTTTT

V: TRBV5-8
size: NA
J: TRBJ2-7
D: NA
CDR3: CASSLGSPSYEQYF
DNA: TGTGCCAGCAGCTTGGGTAGTCCCTCCTACGAGCAGTACTTC

V: TRBV5-6
size: few
J: TRBJ1-1
D: NA
CDR3: CASSLLSDLPRVAEAFF
DNA: TGTGCCAGCAGCTTGTTAAGCGACCTTCCTAGAGTTGCTGAAGCTTTCTTT

V: TRBV5-6
size: NA
J: TRBJ2-1
D: TRBD1
CDR3: CASNHRGQYNEQFF
DNA: TGTGCCAGCAACCACAGGGGGCAATACAATGAGCAGTTCTTC

V: TRBV5-1
size: NA
J: TRBJ1-6
D: TRBD1
CDR3: CASSLGQGSSSPLHF
DNA: TGCGCCAGCAGCTTGGGACAGGGAAGCAGTTCACCCCTCCACTTT

V: TRBV28
size: NA
J: TRBJ1-5
D: NA
CDR3: CASRWASNQPQHF
DNA: TGTGCCAGCCGTTGGGCTAGCAATCAGCCCCAGCATTTT

V: TRBV27
size: NA
J: TRBJ2-7
D: NA
CDR3: CASSYRTGAYEQYF
DNA: TGTGCCAGCAGCTATCGGACTGGAGCCTACGAGCAGTACTTC

V: TRBV11-2
size: NA
J: TRBJ1-2
D: TRBD1
CDR3: CASSGGPGQRSDGTF
DNA: TGTGCCAGCAGCGGGGGGCCGGGACAGCGTTCAGATGGTACCTTC

V: TRBV5-4
size: NA
J: TRBJ1-2
D: TRBD1
CDR3: CASSLGGRGRGYGYTF
DNA: TGTGCCAGCAGCTTGGGGGGCAGGGGGCGAGGGTATGGCTACACCTTC

V: TRBV4-3
size: few
J: TRBJ2-1
D: NA
CDR3: CASSPRQGGGYNEQFF
DNA: TGCGCCAGCAGCCCCAGACAGGGCGGGGGGTACAATGAGCAGTTCTTC